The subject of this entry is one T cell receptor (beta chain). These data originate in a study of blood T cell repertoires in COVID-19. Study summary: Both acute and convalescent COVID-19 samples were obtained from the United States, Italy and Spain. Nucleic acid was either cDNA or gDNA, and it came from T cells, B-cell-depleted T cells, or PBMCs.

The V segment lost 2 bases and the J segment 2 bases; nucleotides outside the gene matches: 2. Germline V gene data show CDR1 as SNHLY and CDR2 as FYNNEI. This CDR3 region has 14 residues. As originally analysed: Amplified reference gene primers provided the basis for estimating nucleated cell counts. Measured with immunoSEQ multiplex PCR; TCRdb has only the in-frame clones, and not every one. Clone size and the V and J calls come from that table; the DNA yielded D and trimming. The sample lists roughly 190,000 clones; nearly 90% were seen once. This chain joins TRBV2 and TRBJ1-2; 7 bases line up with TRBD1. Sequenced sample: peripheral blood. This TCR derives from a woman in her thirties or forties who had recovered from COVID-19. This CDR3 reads CASSEKGANYGYTF. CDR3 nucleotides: TGTGCCAGCAGTGAAAAGGGGGCGAACTATGGCTACACCTTC.